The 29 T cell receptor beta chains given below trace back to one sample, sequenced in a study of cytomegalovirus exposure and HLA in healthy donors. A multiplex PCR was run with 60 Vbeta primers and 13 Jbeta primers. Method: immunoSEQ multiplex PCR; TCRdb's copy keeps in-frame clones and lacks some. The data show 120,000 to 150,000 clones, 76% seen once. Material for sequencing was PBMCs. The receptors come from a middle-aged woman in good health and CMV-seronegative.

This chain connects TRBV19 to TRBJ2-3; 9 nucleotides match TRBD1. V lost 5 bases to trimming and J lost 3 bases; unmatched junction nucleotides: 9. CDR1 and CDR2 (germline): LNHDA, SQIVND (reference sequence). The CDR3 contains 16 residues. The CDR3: CASSRWSGQGTDTQYF. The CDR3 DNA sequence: TGTGCCAGTAGTCGATGGTCGGGACAGGGAACAGATACGCAGTATTTT. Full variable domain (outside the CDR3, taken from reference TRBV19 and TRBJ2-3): DGGITQSPKYLFRKEGQNVTLSCEQNLNHDAMYWYRQDPGQGLRLIYYSQIVNDFQKGDIAEGYSVSREKKESFPLTVTSAQKNPTAFYLCASSRWSGQGTDTQYFGPGTRLTVL.

CDR3 DNA: TGTGCCAGCAGTCAAAGCGGGCCATACAATGAGCAGTTCTTC. Translation: CASSQSGPYNEQFF. The chain employs TRBV27 and TRBJ2-1, with D perhaps matching TRBD2 (6 bases). Germline values: CDR1 MNHEY, CDR2 SMNVEV (reference sequence). Trimming shortened V by 5 bases and J by 4 bases, and 12 bases separated the two germline ends. This CDR3 spans 14 amino acids.

The CDR3 nucleotides are TGTGCCAGCAGCTTCCCACCCCTCCGGGAAGAGTACTATGGCTACACCTTC. Protein sequence: CASSFPPLREEYYGYTF. V gene TRBV7-6 combines with J gene TRBJ1-2; no definite D call. V shed 3 bases and J shed 3 bases, with 20 bases lying between them. The CDR3 contains 17 residues. Germline values: CDR1 SGHVS, CDR2 FNYEAQ.

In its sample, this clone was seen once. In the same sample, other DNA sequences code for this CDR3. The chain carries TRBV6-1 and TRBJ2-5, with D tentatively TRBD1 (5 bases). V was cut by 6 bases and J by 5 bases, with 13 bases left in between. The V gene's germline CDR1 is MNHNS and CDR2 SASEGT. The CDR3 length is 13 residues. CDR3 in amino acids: CASRQGSRETQYF. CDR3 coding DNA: TGTGCCAGCAGGCAGGGTTCGAGGGAGACCCAGTACTTC.

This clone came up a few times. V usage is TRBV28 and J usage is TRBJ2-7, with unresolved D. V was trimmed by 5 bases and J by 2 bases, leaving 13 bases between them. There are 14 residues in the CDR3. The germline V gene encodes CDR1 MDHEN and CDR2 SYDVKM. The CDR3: CASSPGGSAYEQYF. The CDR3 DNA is TGTGCCAGCAGTCCCGGCGGTTCGGCCTACGAGCAGTACTTC. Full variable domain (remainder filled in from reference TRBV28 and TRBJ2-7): DVKVTQSSRYLVKRTGEKVFLECVQDMDHENMFWYRQDPGLGLRLIYFSYDVKMKEKGDIPEGYSVSREKKERFSLILESASTNQTSMYLCASSPGGSAYEQYFGPGTRLTVT.

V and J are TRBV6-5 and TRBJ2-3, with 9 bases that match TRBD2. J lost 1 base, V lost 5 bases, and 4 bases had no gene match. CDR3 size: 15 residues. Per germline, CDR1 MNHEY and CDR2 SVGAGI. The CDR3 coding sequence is TGTGCCAGCAGTGCCCGACTAGCGGGCACAGATACGCAGTATTTT. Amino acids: CASSARLAGTDTQYF.

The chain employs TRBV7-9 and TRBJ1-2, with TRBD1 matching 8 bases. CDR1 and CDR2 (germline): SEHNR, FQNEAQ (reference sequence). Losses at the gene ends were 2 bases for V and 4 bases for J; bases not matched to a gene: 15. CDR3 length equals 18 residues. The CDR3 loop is CASSLSSGTGRVIYGYTF. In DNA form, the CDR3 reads TGTGCCAGCAGCTTAAGCTCCGGGACAGGCAGAGTTATCTATGGCTACACCTTC.

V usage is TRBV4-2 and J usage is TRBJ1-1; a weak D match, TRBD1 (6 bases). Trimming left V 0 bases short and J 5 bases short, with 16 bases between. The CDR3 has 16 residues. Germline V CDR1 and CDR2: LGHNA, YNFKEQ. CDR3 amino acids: CASSQDGRGVGTEAFF. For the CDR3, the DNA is TGTGCCAGCAGCCAAGATGGCAGGGGTGTTGGAACTGAAGCTTTCTTT.

The CDR3 here is CASSLLRDSSYEQYF. The CDR3, as DNA: TGTGCCAGCAGCTTACTCAGGGATTCGAGTTACGAGCAGTACTTC. The chain uses TRBV7-8 and TRBJ2-7; D is possibly TRBD1 (5 bases). This CDR3 contains 15 residues. Germline CDR1 SGHVS, CDR2 FQNEAQ. Trimming removed 2 bases at V and 4 bases at J, with 15 bases between.

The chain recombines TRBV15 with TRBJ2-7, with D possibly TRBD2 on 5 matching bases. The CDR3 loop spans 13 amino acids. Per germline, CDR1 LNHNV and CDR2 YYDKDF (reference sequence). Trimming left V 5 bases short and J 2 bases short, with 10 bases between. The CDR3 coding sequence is TGTGCCACCAGCCTATCCGGGACCTACGAGCAGTACTTC. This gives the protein CATSLSGTYEQYF. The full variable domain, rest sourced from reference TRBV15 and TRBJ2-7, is DAMVIQNPRYQVTQFGKPVTLSCSQTLNHNVMYWYQQKSSQAPKLLFHYYDKDFNNEADTPDNFQSRRPNTSFCFLDIRSPGLGDTAMYLCATSLSGTYEQYFGPGTRLTVT.

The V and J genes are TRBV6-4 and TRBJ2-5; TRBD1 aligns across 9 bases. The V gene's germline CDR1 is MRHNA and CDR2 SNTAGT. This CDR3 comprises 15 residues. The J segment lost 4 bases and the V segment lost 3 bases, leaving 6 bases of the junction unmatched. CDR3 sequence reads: CASSEDPGQGETQYF. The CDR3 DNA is TGTGCCAGCAGTGAAGATCCGGGACAGGGAGAGACCCAGTACTTC.

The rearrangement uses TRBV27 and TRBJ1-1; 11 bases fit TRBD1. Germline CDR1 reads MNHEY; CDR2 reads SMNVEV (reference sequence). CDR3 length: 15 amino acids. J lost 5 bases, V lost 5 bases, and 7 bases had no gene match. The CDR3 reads CASSKGDRGGTEAFF. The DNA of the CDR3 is TGTGCCAGCAGTAAAGGGGACAGGGGGGGGACTGAAGCTTTCTTT.

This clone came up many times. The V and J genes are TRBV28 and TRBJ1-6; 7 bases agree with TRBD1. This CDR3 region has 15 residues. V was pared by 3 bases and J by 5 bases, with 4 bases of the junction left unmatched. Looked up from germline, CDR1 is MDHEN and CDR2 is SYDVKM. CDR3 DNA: TGTGCCAGCAGTTTGAGGCAGGGGGATAATTCACCCCTCCACTTT. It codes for CASSLRQGDNSPLHF.

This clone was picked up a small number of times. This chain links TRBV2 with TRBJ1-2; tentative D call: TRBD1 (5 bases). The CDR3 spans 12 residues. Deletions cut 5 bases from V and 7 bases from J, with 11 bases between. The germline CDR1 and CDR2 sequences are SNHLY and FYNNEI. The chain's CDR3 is CASSPGGGGYTF. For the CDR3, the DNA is TGTGCCAGCAGTCCCGGCGGGGGTGGCTACACCTTC.

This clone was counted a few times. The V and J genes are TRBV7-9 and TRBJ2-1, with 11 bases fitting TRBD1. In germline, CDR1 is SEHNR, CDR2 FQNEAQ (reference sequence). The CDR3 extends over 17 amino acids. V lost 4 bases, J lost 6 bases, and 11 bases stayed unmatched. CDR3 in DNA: TGTGCCAGCAGCTCCTCCCCCGGGACAGGGGGACTCAATGAGCAGTTCTTC. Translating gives CASSSSPGTGGLNEQFF.

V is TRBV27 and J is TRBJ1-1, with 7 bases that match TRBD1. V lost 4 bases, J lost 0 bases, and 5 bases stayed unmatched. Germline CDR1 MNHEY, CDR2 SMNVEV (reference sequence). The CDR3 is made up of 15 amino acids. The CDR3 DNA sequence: TGTGCCAGCAGTTCCCGGACAGGATTGAACACTGAAGCTTTCTTT. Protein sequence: CASSSRTGLNTEAFF.

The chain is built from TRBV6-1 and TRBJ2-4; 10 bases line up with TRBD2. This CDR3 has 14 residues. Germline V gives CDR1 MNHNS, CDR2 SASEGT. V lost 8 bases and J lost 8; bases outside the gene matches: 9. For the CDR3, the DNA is TGTGCCAGCTCTCAAGCGGGGGGGGGAGACATTCAGTACTTC. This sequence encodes CASSQAGGGDIQYF.

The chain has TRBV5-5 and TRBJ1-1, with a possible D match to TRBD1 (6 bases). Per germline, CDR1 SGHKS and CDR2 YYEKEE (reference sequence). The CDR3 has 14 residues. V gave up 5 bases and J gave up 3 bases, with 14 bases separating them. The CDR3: CASSKGQLDTEAFF. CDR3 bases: TGTGCCAGCAGTAAGGGACAACTAGACACTGAAGCTTTCTTT. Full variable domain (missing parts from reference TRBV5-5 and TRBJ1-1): DAGVTQSPTHLIKTRGQQVTLRCSPISGHKSVSWYQQVLGQGPQFIFQYYEKEERGRGNFPDRFSARQFPNYSSELNVNALLLGDSALYLCASSKGQLDTEAFFGQGTRLTVV.

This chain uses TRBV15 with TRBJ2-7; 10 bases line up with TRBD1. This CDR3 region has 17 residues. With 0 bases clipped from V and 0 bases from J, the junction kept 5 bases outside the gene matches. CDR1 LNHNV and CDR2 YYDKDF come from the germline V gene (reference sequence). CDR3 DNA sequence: TGTGCCACCAGCAGAGATTTGGGACAGGGGCCCTCCTACGAGCAGTACTTC. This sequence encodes CATSRDLGQGPSYEQYF.

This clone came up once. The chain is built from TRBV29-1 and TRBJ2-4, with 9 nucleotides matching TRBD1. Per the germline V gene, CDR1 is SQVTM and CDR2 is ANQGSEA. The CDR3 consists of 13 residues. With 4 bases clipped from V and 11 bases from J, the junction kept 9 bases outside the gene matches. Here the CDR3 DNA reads TGCAGCGTTGCCGGGACAGGGTCGATCCTTCAGTACTTC. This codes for CSVAGTGSILQYF.

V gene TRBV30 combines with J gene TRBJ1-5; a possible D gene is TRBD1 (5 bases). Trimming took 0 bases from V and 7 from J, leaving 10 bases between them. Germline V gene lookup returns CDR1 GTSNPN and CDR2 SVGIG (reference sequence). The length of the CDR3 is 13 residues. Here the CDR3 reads CAWSVHTGQPQHF. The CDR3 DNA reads TGTGCCTGGAGTGTCCACACAGGACAGCCCCAGCATTTT.

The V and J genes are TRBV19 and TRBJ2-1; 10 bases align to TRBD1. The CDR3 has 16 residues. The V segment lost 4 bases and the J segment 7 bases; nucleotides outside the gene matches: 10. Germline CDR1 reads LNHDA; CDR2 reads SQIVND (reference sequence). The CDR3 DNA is TGTGCCAGTAGTACCGACAGGGGGCTGGAGGGAAATGAGCAGTTCTTC. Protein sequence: CASSTDRGLEGNEQFF.

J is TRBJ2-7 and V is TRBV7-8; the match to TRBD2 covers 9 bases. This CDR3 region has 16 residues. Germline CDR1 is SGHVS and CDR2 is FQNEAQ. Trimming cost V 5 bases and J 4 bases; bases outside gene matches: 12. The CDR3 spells CASSGSSGSGGYEQYF. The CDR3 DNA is TGTGCCAGCAGCGGATCCAGTGGTAGCGGGGGATACGAGCAGTACTTC.

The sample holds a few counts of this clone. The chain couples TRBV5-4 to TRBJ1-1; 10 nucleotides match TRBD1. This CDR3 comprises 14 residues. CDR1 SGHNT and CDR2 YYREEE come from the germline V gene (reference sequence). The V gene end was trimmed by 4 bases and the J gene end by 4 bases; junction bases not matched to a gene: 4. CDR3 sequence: CASSNRDRGTEAFF. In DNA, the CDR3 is TGTGCCAGCAGCAACCGGGACAGGGGCACTGAAGCTTTCTTT.

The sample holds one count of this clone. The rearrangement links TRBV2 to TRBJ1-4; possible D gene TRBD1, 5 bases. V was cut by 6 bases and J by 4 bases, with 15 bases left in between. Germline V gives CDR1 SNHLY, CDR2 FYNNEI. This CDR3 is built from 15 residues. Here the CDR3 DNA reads TGTGCCAGCAGAAGAAGACAGAGTATTAATGAAAAACTGTTTTTT. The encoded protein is CASRRRQSINEKLFF.

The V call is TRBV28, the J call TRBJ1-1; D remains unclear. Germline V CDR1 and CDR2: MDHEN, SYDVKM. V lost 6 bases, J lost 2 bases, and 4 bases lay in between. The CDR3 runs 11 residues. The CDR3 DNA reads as TGTGCCAGCAGCACAAACACTGAAGCTTTCTTT. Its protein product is CASSTNTEAFF. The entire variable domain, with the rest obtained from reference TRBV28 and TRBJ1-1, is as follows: DVKVTQSSRYLVKRTGEKVFLECVQDMDHENMFWYRQDPGLGLRLIYFSYDVKMKEKGDIPEGYSVSREKKERFSLILESASTNQTSMYLCASSTNTEAFFGQGTRLTVV.

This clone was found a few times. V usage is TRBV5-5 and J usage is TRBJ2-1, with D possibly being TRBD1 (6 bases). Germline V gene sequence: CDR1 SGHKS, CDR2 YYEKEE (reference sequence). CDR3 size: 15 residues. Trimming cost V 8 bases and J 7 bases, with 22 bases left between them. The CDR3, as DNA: TGTGCCAGTTCTCTTTCCCCCAGGGGTGTGAATGAGCAGTTCTTC. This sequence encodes CASSLSPRGVNEQFF. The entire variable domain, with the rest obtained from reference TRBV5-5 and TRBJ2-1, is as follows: DAGVTQSPTHLIKTRGQQVTLRCSPISGHKSVSWYQQVLGQGPQFIFQYYEKEERGRGNFPDRFSARQFPNYSSELNVNALLLGDSALYLCASSLSPRGVNEQFFGPGTRLTVL.

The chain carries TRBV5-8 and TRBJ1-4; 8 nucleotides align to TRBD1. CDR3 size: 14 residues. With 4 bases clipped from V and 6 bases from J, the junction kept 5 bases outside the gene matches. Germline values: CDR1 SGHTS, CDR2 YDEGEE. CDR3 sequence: CASSRGTGYEKLFF. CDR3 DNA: TGTGCCAGCAGCAGGGGGACAGGATATGAAAAACTGTTTTTT.

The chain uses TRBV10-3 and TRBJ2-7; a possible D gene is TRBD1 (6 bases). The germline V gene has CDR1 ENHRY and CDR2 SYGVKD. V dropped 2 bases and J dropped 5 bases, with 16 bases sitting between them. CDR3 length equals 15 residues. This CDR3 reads CAISEPQGNVHEQYF. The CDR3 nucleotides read TGTGCCATCAGTGAGCCACAGGGTAATGTCCACGAGCAGTACTTC.